This T cell receptor (beta chain) was sequenced during a study of blood T cell repertoires in COVID-19. Looking at the study overall: Samples came from the United States, Italy and Spain, spanning acute and convalescent COVID-19. In each case, the material was cDNA or gDNA derived from T cells, B-cell-depleted T cells, or PBMCs.

Followed longitudinally, the Seattle patients had been enrolled during active infection. The sample holds a few counts of this clone. Data came from immunoSEQ multiplex PCR; TCRdb stores just in-frame clones and leaves some out. The sample contains 150,000 or so clones, approximately 86% of which appear only once. The length of the CDR3 is 16 residues. CDR1 is LNHDA and CDR2 is SQIVND in the germline V gene (reference sequence). The germline V and J ends were trimmed by 9 bases and 1 base, with 22 bases remaining between them. What was sequenced was peripheral blood. The rearrangement uses TRBV19 and TRBJ2-7; perhaps TRBD2 as D (5 bases). This clonotype originated in a man in his 60s with COVID-19, enrolled during active disease. CDR3 loop: CASSSNNPRDSYEQYF. The CDR3 nucleotides are TGTGCCAGCAGCTCAAACAACCCGAGGGATTCCTACGAGCAGTACTTC.